Described below is a single T cell receptor (beta chain) sequence and its context. Its target is not known. The data are from a study of blood T cells in healthy people across ages. Study results and caveats: Per-million-T-cell TCR beta diversity fell roughly linearly with age.

Donors ranged from roughly 6 to 100 years old and were healthy Caucasians in Russia. This CDR3 comprises 15 residues. J lost 11 bases, V lost 0 bases, and 11 bases had no gene match. Germline loops: CDR1 MNHEY, CDR2 SVGAGI. The use of a sample-barcoded 5' primer and a J-beta primer mix characterized a second PCR of roughly 7 to 12 cycles. TCRdb itself ran the 5' RACE reads through MiXCR, one entry per CDR3 protein. In the table there are under 850,000 distinct CDR3 sequences, roughly 35% of which are singletons. The specimen sequenced was blood. The J gene is TRBJ2-5, the V gene TRBV6-5; TRBD1 aligns across 8 bases. This TCR came from a young man in good health. The CDR3 sequence is CASSYSSGGRNEQYF. The CDR3 nucleotides read TGTGCCAGCAGTTACTCTTCAGGGGGCAGGAATGAGCAGTACTTC.